This T cell receptor (beta chain) comes out of a study of cytomegalovirus exposure and HLA in healthy donors. About the research overall: A previous analysis identified approximately 110 million unique TCR beta sequences derived from around 200 million T cells. Study-wide results and limits: The availability of immune exposure information extended only to CMV serostatus.

With 60 Vbeta and 13 Jbeta primers, the PCR was carried out. Libraries were prepared by immunoSEQ multiplex PCR; TCRdb keeps only in-frame clonotypes and omits some of them. The profile shows around 110,000 clones, around 70% of them singletons. Germline-derived CDR1 and CDR2 are SEHNR and FQNEAQ (reference sequence). Trimming at V came to 11 bases and at J to 8 bases, leaving 10 bases not matched to a gene. The CDR3 spans 12 residues. Comment on this clone: The target antigen is unknown.

The chain links TRBV7-9 to TRBJ1-2; 8 bases line up with TRBD1. The clonotype was recovered from a woman younger than 35 in good health and CMV-seronegative. The specimen sequenced was PBMCs. CDR3 residues: CAGLTGAGGYTF. The CDR3 DNA reads TGTGCCGGCTTGACAGGGGCCGGGGGCTACACCTTC.